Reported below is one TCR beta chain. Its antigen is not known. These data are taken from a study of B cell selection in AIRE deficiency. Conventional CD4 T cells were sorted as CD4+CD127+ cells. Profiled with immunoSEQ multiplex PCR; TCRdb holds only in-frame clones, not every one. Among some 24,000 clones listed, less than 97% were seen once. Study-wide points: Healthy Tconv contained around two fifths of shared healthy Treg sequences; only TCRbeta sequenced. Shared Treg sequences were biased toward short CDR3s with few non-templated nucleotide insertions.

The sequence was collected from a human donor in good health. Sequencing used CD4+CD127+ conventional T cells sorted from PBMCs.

CDR3 nucleotide sequence: TGTGCCAGCAGCTTAGAGGGGAATTCACCCCTCCACTTT. Translated, it gives CASSLEGNSPLHF. The genes are TRBV11-3 and TRBJ1-6; D not certain. Trimming stripped 0 bases from V and 7 bases from J, with 4 bases between. CDR1 is SGHNT, CDR2 YENEEA, per germline. The CDR3 is made up of 13 amino acids. The full variable domain, with the rest looked up from reference TRBV11-3 and TRBJ1-6, is EAGVVQSPRYKIIEKKQPVAFWCNPISGHNTLYWYLQNLGQGPELLIRYENEEAVDDSQLPKDRFSAERLKGVDSTLKIQPAELGDSAVYLCASSLEGNSPLHFGNGTRLTVT.